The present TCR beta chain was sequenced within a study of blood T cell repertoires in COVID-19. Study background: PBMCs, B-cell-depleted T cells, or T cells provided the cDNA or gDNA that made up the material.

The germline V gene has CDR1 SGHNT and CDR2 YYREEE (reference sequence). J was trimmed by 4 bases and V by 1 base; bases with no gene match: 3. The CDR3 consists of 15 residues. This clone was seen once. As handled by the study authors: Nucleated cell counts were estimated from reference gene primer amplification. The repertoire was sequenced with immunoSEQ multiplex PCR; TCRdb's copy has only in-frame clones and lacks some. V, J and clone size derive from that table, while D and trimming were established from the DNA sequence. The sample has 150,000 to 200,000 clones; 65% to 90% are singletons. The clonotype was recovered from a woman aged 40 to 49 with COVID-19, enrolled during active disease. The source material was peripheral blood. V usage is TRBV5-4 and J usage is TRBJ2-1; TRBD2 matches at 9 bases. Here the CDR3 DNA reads TGTGCCAGCAGCTTGTATCTAGCGGGGTACAATGAGCAGTTCTTC. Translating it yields CASSLYLAGYNEQFF.